This is a list of T cell receptor beta chains from one sample in a study of control samples from healthy donors and cancer patients. Profiled with immunoSEQ multiplex PCR; TCRdb holds only in-frame clones, not every one. Among around 170,000 clones listed, nearly 90% were seen once. The sequenced sample consisted of blood. The receptors here all came from a woman between 45 and 65 years old in good health. Each CDR3 is given with its conserved first and last residue. Each record gives: clone size, D gene, J gene, V gene, CDR3 DNA, CDR3 protein. D genes are given only for firm matches. The size field is filled for only some rows; it gives once, few, many or a size class.

>-|TRBD1|TRBJ1-1|TRBV29-1
TGCAGCACAGGGGGACGGAGGAACACTGAAGCTTTCTTT
CSTGGRRNTEAFF
>few|TRBD2|TRBJ2-7|TRBV5-6
TGTGCCAGCAGCTTGGTAGGGCTAGCGGGGACCTCCTATAGTCGGTACTTC
CASSLVGLAGTSYSRYF
>-|-|TRBJ2-1|TRBV11-3
TGTGCCAGCAGCCCGCCGACGGGTTCCGAGCAGTTCTTC
CASSPPTGSEQFF
>once|TRBD1|TRBJ1-5|TRBV27
TGTGCCAGCAGCCCGGACAGGGGAAGGCAGCCCCAGCATTTT
CASSPDRGRQPQHF
>-|-|TRBJ2-1|TRBV19
TGTGCCAGTAGTTCCTCAGCAGGGCATGAGCAGTTCTTC
CASSSSAGHEQFF
>-|TRBD2|TRBJ2-1|TRBV6-2/TRBV6-3
TGTGCCAGCAGTTTCCTTGGGACTAGCGGAATCAACAATGAGCAGTTCTTC
CASSFLGTSGINNEQFF
>-|-|TRBJ2-5|TRBV7-2
TGTGCCAGCAGCTCCTCGACCGGGACACAAGAGACCCAGTACTTC
CASSSSTGTQETQYF
>-|-|TRBJ1-6|TRBV24-1
TGTGCCACCTCTCCCAGCCTTAATTCACCCCTCCACTTT
CATSPSLNSPLHF
>-|TRBD1|TRBJ2-7|TRBV29-1
TGCAGCGTGGCCGGGACAGGTTCCTACGAGCAGTACTTC
CSVAGTGSYEQYF
>few|-|TRBJ2-7|TRBV7-9
TGTGCCAGCAGCCCTTCCGGGTACGAGCAGTACTTC
CASSPSGYEQYF
>-|-|TRBJ1-2|TRBV5-6
TGTGCCAGCAGCTTGTTAAGCCACGGGGGTGGAGGCTACACCTTC
CASSLLSHGGGGYTF
>once|TRBD1|TRBJ2-2|TRBV19
TGTGCCAGTAGGCCCGGGACAGCGAACACCGGGGAGCTGTTTTTT
CASRPGTANTGELFF
>-|-|TRBJ1-3|TRBV27
TGTGCCAGCAGTCCTTCACGAAGGGCATCTGGAAACACCATATATTTT
CASSPSRRASGNTIYF
>-|TRBD2|TRBJ2-1|TRBV9
TGTGCCAGCAGCGTAACTAGCGGGAGTAAAAATGAGCAGTTCTTC
CASSVTSGSKNEQFF
>-|TRBD1|TRBJ1-2|TRBV10-3
TGTGCCATCAGGGGAGGGACAGGGAACTATGGCTACACCTTC
CAIRGGTGNYGYTF
>-|-|TRBJ1-6|TRBV3-1/TRBV3-2
TGTGCCAGCAGCCAATTAGCCCGGCATAATTCACCCCTCCACTTT
CASSQLARHNSPLHF
>-|TRBD1|TRBJ1-1|TRBV28
TGTGCCAGCAGTCCAGGGGGCGCGGGCACTGAAGCTTTCTTT
CASSPGGAGTEAFF
>-|-|TRBJ1-1|TRBV11-2
TGTGCCAGCAGCTTAGAACGAAACACTGAAGCTTTCTTT
CASSLERNTEAFF
>-|-|TRBJ1-3|TRBV7-2
TGTGCCAGCAGCGGTCGGACGGGGCAAAGCTCTGGAAACACCATATATTTT
CASSGRTGQSSGNTIYF
>-|-|TRBJ1-2|TRBV7-2
TGTGCCAGCAGCTCCAGACACGGGGAGGGTGGCTACACCTTC
CASSSRHGEGGYTF
>once|TRBD1|TRBJ1-5|TRBV2
TGTGCCAGCAGGGAGGGGGCGTTCAGCAATCAGCCCCAGCATTTT
CASREGAFSNQPQHF
>-|-|TRBJ2-3|TRBV19
TGTGCCAGTAGTCCAGGGGGGGATACGCAGTATTTT
CASSPGGDTQYF
>-|-|TRBJ2-2|TRBV5-1
TGCGCCAGCAGCTTGGAAGGAGGGCAGGGACGGACCGGGGAGCTGTTTTTT
CASSLEGGQGRTGELFF
>-|-|TRBJ1-3|TRBV6-5
TGTGCCAGCAGTTACTCGCGGGGACCGGGAAACACCATATATTTT
CASSYSRGPGNTIYF
>-|-|TRBJ2-5|TRBV30
TGTGCCTGGAGTGTATATTCTGGGACCCAGTACTTC
CAWSVYSGTQYF
>-|-|TRBJ2-6|TRBV2
TGTGCCAGCAGTCGAGAAGGGGTCACGGGGGCCAACGTCCTGACTTTC
CASSREGVTGANVLTF
>-|-|TRBJ2-7|TRBV5-6
TGTGCCAGCAGCTTGGGGCAGGGACTCTTCGAGCAGTACTTC
CASSLGQGLFEQYF
>-|-|TRBJ1-5|TRBV19
TGTGCCAGTAGTTTAGTCGGGGAAGGACAGCCCCAGCATTTT
CASSLVGEGQPQHF
>-|-|TRBJ1-3|TRBV2
TGTGCCAGCAGTAAGGACGGAAACACCATATATTTT
CASSKDGNTIYF
>-|TRBD1|TRBJ1-2|TRBV28
TGTGCCAGCACCCCGGGACAGGCCCGCTACACCTTC
CASTPGQARYTF
>-|-|TRBJ1-2|TRBV18
TGTGCCAGCTCACCAAAAGGGAGGGACTATGGCTACACCTTC
CASSPKGRDYGYTF
>-|-|TRBJ2-7|TRBV5-6
TGTGCCAGCAGCTTCTATGCGGGATGGGGGCAGTACTTC
CASSFYAGWGQYF
>-|-|TRBJ2-7|TRBV29-1
TGCAGCGTTGAAGATAAGGTAGCCGGAACCTACGAGCAGTACTTC
CSVEDKVAGTYEQYF
>-|-|TRBJ2-3|TRBV15
TGTGCCACCAGCAGAAACCGGGACGACGCCGGGGATACGCAGTATTTT
CATSRNRDDAGDTQYF
>-|-|TRBJ2-5|TRBV9
TGTGCCAGCAGCGTGAACGTTGCGGGAGAGACCCAGTACTTC
CASSVNVAGETQYF